Here is one T cell receptor (beta chain) with its context. What it recognizes is unknown. The read falls 3 residues short of the CDR3 end, and the missing part is taken from the germline J gene. This sample stems from a study of T cell clonality in common variable immunodeficiency. Study-wide results and limits: The cause of increased CVID clonality remains unclear without subpopulation sequencing.

Both groups were predominantly of Caucasian heritage. Germline values: CDR1 SGHVS, CDR2 FQNEAQ. With 5 bases clipped from V and 3 bases from J, the junction kept 8 bases outside the gene matches. CDR3 length: 16 amino acids. Sequencing input was equivalent genomic DNA from CVID and controls. Assay: immunoSEQ multiplex PCR; the TCRdb copy retains only in-frame clones and omits some. The sample yields 50,000 to 60,000 clones, without any singletons. The sequence was obtained from a person aged 18 to 69 in good health. V is TRBV7-8 and J is TRBJ2-2, with 8 bases that match TRBD2. The sample was peripheral blood mononuclear cells. CDR3 region: CASSPSTGGDTGELFF. The CDR3 bases that were read are TGTGCCAGCAGCCCCTCGACCGGGGGGGACACCGGGGAG.